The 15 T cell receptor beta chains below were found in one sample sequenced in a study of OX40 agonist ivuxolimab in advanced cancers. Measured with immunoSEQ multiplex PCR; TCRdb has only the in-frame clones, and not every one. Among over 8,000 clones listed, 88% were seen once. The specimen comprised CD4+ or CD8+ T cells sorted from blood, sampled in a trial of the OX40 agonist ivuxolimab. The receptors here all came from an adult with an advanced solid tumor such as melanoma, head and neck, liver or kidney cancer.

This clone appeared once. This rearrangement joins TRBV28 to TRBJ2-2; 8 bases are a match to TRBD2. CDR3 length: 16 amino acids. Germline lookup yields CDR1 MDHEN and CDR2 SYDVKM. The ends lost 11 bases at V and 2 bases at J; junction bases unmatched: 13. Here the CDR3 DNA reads TGTGCCGCAGCGATGGCGGGGGGCGTCAACACCGGGGAGCTGTTTTTT. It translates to CAAAMAGGVNTGELFF.

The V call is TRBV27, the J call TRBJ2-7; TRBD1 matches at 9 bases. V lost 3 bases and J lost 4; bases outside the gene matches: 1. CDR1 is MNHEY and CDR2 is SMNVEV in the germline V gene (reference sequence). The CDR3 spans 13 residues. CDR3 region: CASSFGTGYEQYF. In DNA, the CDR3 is TGTGCCAGCAGTTTTGGGACAGGGTACGAGCAGTACTTC.

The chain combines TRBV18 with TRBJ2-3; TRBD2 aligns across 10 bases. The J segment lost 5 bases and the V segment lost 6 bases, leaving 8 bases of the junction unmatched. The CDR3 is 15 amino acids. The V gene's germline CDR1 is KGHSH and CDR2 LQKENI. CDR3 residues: CASSLTSGVGDTQYF. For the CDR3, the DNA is TGTGCCAGCTCCCTAACTAGCGGGGTTGGAGATACGCAGTATTTT. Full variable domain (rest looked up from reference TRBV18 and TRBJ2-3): NAGVMQNPRHLVRRRGQEARLRCSPMKGHSHVYWYRQLPEEGLKFMVYLQKENIIDESGMPKERFSAEFPKEGPSILRIQQVVRGDSAAYFCASSLTSGVGDTQYFGPGTRLTVL.

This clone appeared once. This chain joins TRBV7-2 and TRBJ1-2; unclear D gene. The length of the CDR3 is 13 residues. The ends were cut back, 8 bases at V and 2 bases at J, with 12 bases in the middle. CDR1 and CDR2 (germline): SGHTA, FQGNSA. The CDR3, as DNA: TGTGCCAGCGAAGCTGATAAAAACTATGGCTACACCTTC. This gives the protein CASEADKNYGYTF. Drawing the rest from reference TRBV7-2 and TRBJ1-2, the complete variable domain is GAGVSQSPSNKVTEKGKDVELRCDPISGHTALYWYRQSLGQGLEFLIYFQGNSAPDKSGLPSDRFSAERTGGSVSTLTIQRTQQEDSAVYLCASEADKNYGYTFGSGTRLTVV.

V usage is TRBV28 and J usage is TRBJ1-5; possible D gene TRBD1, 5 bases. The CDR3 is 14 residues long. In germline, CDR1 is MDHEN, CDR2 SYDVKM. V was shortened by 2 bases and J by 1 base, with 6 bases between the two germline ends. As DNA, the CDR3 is TGTGCCAGCAGTTTAGAGGGGAGCAATCAGCCCCAGCATTTT. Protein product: CASSLEGSNQPQHF.

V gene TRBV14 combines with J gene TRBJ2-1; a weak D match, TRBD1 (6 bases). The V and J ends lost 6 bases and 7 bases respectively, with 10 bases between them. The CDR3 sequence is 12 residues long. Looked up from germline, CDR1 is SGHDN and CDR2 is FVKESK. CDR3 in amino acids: CASRDSINEQFF. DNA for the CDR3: TGTGCCAGCAGGGACAGCATTAATGAGCAGTTCTTC.

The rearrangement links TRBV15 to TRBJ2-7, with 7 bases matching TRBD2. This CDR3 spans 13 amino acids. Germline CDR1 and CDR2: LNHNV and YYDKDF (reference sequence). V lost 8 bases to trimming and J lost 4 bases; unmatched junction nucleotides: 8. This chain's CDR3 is CATSSGRGYEQYF. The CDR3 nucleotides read TGTGCCACCTCTTCGGGGCGGGGGTACGAGCAGTACTTC.

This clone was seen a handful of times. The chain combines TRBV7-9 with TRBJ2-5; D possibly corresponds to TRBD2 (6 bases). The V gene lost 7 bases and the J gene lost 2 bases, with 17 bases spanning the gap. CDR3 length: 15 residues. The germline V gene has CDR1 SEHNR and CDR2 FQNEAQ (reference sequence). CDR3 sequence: CASTKTGVGQETQYF. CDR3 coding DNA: TGTGCCAGCACAAAGACGGGGGTCGGACAAGAGACCCAGTACTTC.

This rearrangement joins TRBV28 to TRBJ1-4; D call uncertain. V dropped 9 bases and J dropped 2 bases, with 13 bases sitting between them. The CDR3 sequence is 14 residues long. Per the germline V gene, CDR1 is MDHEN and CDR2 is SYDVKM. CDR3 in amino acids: CASTPVSTNEKLFF. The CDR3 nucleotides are TGTGCCAGTACACCAGTTTCCACTAATGAAAAACTGTTTTTT.

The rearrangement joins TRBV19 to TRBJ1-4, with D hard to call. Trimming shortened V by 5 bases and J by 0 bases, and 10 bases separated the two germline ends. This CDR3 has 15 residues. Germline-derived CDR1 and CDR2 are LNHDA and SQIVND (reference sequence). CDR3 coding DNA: TGTGCCAGTAGTTCCAGGTTTGCAACTAATGAAAAACTGTTTTTT. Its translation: CASSSRFATNEKLFF.

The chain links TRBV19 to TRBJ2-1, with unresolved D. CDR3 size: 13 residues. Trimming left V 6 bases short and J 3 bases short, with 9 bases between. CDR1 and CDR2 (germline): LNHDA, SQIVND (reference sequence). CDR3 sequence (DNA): TGTGCCAGTAGCTCGGGCCTCTACAATGAGCAGTTCTTC. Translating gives CASSSGLYNEQFF.

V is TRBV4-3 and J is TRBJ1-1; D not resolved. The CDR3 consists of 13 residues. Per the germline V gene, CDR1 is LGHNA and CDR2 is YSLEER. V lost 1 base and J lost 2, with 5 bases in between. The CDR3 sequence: CASSQAQNTEAFF. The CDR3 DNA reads TGCGCCAGCAGCCAAGCTCAAAACACTGAAGCTTTCTTT.

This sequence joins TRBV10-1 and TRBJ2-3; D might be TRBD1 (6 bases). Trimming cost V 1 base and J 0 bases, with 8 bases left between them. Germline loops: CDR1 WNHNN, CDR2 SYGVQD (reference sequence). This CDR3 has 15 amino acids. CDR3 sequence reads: CASSEWGQSTDTQYF. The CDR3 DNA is TGCGCCAGCAGTGAGTGGGGGCAGAGCACAGATACGCAGTATTTT.

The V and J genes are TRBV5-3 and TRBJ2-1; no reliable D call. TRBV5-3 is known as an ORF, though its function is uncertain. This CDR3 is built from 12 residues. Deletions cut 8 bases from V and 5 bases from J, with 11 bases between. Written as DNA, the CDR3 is TGTGCCAGCACCATTACTAACAATGAGCAGTTCTTC. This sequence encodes CASTITNNEQFF.

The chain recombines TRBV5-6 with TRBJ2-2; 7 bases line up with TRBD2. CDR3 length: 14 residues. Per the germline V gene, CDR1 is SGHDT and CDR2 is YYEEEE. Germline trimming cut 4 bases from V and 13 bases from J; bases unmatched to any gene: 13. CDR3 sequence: CASSRGGGPPWLFF. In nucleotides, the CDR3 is TGTGCCAGCAGCCGCGGGGGTGGACCCCCCTGGCTGTTTTTT.